Below are 2 T cell receptor beta chains sequenced from a single sample in a study of ipilimumab plus nivolumab after autologous stem cell transplantation. Sequencing was performed with immunoSEQ multiplex PCR; in TCRdb, only in-frame clones are kept and a portion is missing. Among some 87,000 clones listed, more than 80% were seen once. The sequences come from PBMCs, collected in a trial of ipilimumab plus nivolumab as post-transplant consolidation. Receptor source: a male donor with diffuse large B-cell lymphoma.

In this sample, this clone turned up once. V gene TRBV7-9 combines with J gene TRBJ1-3, with 8 bases that match TRBD1. Germline V gene sequence: CDR1 SEHNR, CDR2 FQNEAQ (reference sequence). V was clipped by 2 bases and J by 1 base; unmatched bases: 7. The CDR3 spans 17 residues. CDR3: CASSLQGASLSGNTIYF. DNA for the CDR3: TGTGCCAGCAGCTTACAGGGGGCCAGTTTGTCTGGAAACACCATATATTTT. Looking up the rest from reference TRBV7-9 and TRBJ1-3 gives the full variable domain: DTGVSQNPRHKITKRGQNVTFRCDPISEHNRLYWYRQTLGQGPEFLTYFQNEAQLEKSRLLSDRFSAERPKGSFSTLEIQRTEQGDSAMYLCASSLQGASLSGNTIYFGEGSWLTVV.

This chain uses TRBV4-2 with TRBJ1-2; no firm D call. CDR3 length: 12 amino acids. Between the trimmed V and J ends, which lost 5 bases and 2 bases, there was a span of 6 bases. Germline V gene data show CDR1 as LGHNA and CDR2 as YNFKEQ. In DNA, the CDR3 is TGTGCCAGCAGCGGCAGAAACTATGGCTACACCTTC. Amino acid sequence: CASSGRNYGYTF.